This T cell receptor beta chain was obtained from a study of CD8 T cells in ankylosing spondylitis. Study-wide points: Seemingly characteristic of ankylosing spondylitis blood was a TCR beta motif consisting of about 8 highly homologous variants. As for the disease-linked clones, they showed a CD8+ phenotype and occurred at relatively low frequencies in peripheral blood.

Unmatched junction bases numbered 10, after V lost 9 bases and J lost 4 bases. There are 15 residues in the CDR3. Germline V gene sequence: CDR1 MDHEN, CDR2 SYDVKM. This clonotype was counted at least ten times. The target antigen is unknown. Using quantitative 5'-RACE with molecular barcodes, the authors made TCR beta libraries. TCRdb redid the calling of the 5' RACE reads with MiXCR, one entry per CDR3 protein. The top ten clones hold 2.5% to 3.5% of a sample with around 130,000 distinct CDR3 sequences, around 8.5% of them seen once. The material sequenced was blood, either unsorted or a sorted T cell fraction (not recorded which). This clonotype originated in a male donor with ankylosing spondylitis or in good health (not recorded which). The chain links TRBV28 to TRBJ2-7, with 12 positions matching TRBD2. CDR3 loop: CARRLAGVNWYEQYF. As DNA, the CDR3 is TGTGCCAGAAGACTAGCGGGAGTTAATTGGTACGAGCAGTACTTC.